This TCR beta chain was retrieved from a study of T cell repertoires in cytomegalovirus infection. On the study more broadly: In public TCR beta signatures, there were indications of both CMV infection and matching HLA type.

V was shortened by 0 bases and J by 2 bases, with 11 bases between the two germline ends. CDR1 MGHRA and CDR2 YSYEKL come from the germline V gene. This CDR3 contains 16 residues. TCRdb analysed the reads with MiXCR anew, one entry per CDR3 protein. Among over 150,000 distinct CDR3 sequences listed, approximately 18% were seen once. In this sample, this clonotype turned up a few times. The antigen is unknown. General study points: CMV-specific HLA-C-restricted TCR beta clonotypes dominated the ex vivo response.

The sequence came from a human donor in good health (CMV status not recorded). Some clones in this sample may be carry-over from other donors' samples. The sample comprised CD8+ T cells from PBMCs. The rearrangement links TRBV4-1 to TRBJ1-5, with no clear D. CDR3 coding DNA: TGCGCCAGCAGCCAAGACCCTGGCCAGGGCAATCAGCCCCAGCATTTT. Translation gives CASSQDPGQGNQPQHF.